This T cell receptor beta chain was documented in a study of T cell responses to AZD1222 COVID-19 vaccine. Only in-frame clones appear in the TCRdb table, and some are missing; sequencing was by immunoSEQ multiplex PCR. The table shows 130,000 or so clones, with 90% to 95% occurring only once. Trimming cost V 6 bases and J 6 bases; bases outside gene matches: 8. CDR3 size: 13 residues. This chain uses TRBV12-3 or TRBV12-4 with TRBJ2-7; 7 bases line up with TRBD2. The TCR comes from an adult who received the AZD1222 COVID-19 vaccine. Specimen: peripheral blood, collected 28 days after the second AZD1222 dose. CDR3 loop: CASRRVGEGEQYF. CDR3 bases: TGTGCCAGCAGGCGGGTCGGGGAGGGCGAGCAGTACTTC.